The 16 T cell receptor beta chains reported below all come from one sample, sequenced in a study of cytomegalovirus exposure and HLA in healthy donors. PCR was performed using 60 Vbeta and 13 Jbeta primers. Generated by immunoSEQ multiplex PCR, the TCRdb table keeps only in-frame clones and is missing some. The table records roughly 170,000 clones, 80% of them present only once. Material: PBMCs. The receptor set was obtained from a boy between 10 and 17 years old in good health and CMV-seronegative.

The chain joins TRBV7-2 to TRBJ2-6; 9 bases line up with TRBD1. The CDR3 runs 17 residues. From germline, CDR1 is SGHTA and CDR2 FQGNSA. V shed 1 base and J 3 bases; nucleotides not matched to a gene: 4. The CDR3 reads CASSLVGTGSGANVLTF. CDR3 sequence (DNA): TGTGCCAGCAGCTTAGTCGGGACAGGGAGTGGGGCCAACGTCCTGACTTTC.

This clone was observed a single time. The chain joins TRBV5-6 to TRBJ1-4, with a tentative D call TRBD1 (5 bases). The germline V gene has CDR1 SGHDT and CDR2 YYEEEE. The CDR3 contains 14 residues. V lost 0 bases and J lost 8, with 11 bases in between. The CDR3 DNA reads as TGTGCCAGCAGCTTGGGGGTAGGGGTCGAAAAACTGTTTTTT. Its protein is CASSLGVGVEKLFF.

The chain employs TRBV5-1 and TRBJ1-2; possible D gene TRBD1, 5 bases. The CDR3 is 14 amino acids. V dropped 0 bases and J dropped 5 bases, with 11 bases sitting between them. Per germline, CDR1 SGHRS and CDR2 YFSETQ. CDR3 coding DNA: TGCGCCAGCAGCTTGGACAGGACCCTGTATGGCTACACCTTC. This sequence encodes CASSLDRTLYGYTF.

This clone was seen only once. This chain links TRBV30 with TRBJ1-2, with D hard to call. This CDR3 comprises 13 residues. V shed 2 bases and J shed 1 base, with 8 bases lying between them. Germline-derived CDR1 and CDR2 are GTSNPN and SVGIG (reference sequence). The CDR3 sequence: CAWSTGDNYGYTF. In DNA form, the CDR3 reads TGTGCCTGGAGTACGGGAGATAACTATGGCTACACCTTC.

The CDR3 spells CASSIIASGANVLTF. CDR3 nucleotides: TGTGCCAGTAGTATCATCGCGTCTGGGGCCAACGTCCTGACTTTC. The V call is TRBV19, the J call TRBJ2-6; D not certain. There are 15 residues in the CDR3. V was trimmed by 3 bases and J by 1 base, leaving 7 bases between them. Germline V gene lookup returns CDR1 LNHDA and CDR2 SQIVND (reference sequence).

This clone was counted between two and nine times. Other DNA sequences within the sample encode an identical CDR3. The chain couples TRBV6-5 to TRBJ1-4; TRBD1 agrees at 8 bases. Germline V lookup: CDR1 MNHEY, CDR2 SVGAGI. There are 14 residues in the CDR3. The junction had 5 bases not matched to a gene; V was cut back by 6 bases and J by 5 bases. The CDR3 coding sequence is TGTGCCAGCAGACGCCAGGGGGCGAATGAAAAACTGTTTTTT. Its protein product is CASRRQGANEKLFF.

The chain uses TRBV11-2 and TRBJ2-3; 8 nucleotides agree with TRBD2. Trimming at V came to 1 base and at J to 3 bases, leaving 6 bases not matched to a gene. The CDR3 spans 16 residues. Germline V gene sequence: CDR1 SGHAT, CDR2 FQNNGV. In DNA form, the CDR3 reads TGTGCCAGCAGCTTAGGCACAAGCGGGAGAACAGATACGCAGTATTTT. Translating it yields CASSLGTSGRTDTQYF.

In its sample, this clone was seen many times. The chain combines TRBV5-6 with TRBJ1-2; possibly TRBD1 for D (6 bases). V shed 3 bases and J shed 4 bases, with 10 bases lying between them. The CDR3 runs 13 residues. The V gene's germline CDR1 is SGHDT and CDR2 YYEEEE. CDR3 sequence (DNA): TGTGCCAGCAGCTCTGACAGGAGCTATGGCTACACCTTC. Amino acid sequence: CASSSDRSYGYTF.

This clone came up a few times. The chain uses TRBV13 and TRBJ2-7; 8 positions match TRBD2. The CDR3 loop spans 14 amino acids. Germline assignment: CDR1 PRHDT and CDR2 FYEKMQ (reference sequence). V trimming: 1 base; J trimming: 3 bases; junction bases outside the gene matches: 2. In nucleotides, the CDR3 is TGTGCCAGCAGCTTAGATAGCGGGGACTACGAGCAGTACTTC. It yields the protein CASSLDSGDYEQYF.

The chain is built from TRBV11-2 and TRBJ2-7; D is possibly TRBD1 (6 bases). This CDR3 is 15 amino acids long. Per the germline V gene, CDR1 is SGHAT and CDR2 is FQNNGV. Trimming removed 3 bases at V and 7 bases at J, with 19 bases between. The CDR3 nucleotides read TGTGCCAGCAGCTTTGCCTCAGGGGTGTTAGGGGAGCAGTACTTC. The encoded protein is CASSFASGVLGEQYF.

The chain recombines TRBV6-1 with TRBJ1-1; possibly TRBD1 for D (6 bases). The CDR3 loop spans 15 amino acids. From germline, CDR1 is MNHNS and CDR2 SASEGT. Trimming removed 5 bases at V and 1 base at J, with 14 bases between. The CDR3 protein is CASSKTGTANTEAFF. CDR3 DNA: TGTGCCAGCAGTAAAACAGGGACGGCGAACACTGAAGCTTTCTTT.

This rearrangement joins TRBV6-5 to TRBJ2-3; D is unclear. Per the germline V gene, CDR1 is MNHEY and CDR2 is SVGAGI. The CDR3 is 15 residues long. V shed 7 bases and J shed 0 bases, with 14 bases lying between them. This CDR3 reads CASTYSTVSTDTQYF. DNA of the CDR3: TGTGCCAGCACCTATAGTACAGTCAGCACAGATACGCAGTATTTT.

In DNA form, the CDR3 reads TGTGCCAGCAGTGAAGCGTTGAGGAGGGTTTGGAGCAATCAGCCCCAGCATTTT. This encodes CASSEALRRVWSNQPQHF. J is TRBJ1-5 and V is TRBV6-1; the D is unclear. The V and J ends lost 0 bases and 1 base respectively, with 16 bases between them. This CDR3 has 18 residues. Germline lookup yields CDR1 MNHNS and CDR2 SASEGT.

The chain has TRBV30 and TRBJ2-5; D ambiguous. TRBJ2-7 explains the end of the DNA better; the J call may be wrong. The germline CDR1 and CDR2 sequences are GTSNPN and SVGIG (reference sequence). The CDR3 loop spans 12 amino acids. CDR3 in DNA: TGTGCCTGGGGGCCTCATCCCTACGAGCAGTACTTC. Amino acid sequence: CAWGPHPYEQYF.

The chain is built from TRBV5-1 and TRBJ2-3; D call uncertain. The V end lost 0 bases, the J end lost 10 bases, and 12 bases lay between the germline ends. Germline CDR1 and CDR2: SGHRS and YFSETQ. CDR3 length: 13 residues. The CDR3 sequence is CASSLATPYAQYF. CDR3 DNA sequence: TGCGCCAGCAGCTTGGCAACCCCCTATGCGCAGTATTTT.

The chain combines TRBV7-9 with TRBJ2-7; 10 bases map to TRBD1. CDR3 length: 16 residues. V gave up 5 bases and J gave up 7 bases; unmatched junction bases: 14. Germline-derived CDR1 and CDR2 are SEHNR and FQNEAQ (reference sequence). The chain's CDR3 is CASSPDRDRGYSEQYF. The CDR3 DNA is TGTGCCAGCAGCCCGGACCGGGACAGGGGATATTCGGAGCAGTACTTC.